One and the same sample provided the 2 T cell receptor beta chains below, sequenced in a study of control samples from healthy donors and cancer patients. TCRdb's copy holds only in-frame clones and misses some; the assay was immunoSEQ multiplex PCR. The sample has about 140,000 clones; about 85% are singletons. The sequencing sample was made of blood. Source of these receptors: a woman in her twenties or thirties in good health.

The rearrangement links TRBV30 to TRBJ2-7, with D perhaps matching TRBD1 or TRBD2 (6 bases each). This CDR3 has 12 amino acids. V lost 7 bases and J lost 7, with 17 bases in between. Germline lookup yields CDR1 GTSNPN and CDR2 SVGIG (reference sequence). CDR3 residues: CAFSQGAGEQYF. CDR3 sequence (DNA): TGTGCCTTTTCACAGGGTGCGGGGGAGCAGTACTTC.

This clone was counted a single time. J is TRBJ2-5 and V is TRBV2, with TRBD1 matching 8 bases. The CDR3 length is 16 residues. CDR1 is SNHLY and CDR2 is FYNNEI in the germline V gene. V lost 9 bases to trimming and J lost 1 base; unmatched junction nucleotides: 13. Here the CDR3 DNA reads TGTGCCAGGGGGAAGCTGGACAGGGTGTCCCAAGAGACCCAGTACTTC. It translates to CARGKLDRVSQETQYF.